The sequence of this T cell receptor (beta chain) was determined in a study of shared clonotypes between healthy human individuals. Overall study results and limits: The small donor group covered limited genetic and exposure diversity. Approximately 5% of naive CD4 clonotypes were shared across several donors.

Of note for this clone: No antigen is known for it.

Around 32,000 T cell genomes, or about 0.2 ug DNA, went into the sorted-subset replicate PCRs. This table comes from immunoSEQ multiplex PCR, and its TCRdb copy is limited to in-frame clones, with some not included. Of some 2,100,000 clones in the sample, approximately 96% were seen once. Germline CDR1 SGHAT, CDR2 FQNNGV. CDR3 length equals 15 residues. Trimming removed 4 bases at V and 7 bases at J, with 16 bases between. This receptor was obtained from a man aged 18 to 29 in good health. Sequencing was done on a sample of naive CD4+ T cells sorted from blood. Subset denoted: CD45RA+ positively selected. V and J are TRBV11-2 and TRBJ1-4, with D perhaps matching TRBD1 (6 bases). The CDR3: CASSSGTSRGEKLFF. The CDR3 bases are TGTGCCAGCAGCTCCGGGACATCAAGGGGTGAAAAACTGTTTTTT.